The 17 T cell receptor beta chains presented below share a single source sample, sequenced in a study of human T cells and chemical hapten exposure. Regarding time point: patch test 1, 2 weeks after DPC sensitization. Specified treatment: therapeutic diphenylcyclopropenone sensitization with weekly scalp DPC. Each CDR3 protein is one row after TCRdb ran MiXCR on the RACE reads. Among roughly 86,000 distinct CDR3 sequences listed, roughly a tenth were seen once. Material: whole blood, obtained in connection with sensitization to the hapten diphenylcyclopropenone (DPC). All receptors come from a man in his forties or fifties with alopecia areata. Some clones in this sample may be carry-over from other donors' samples.

This clonotype was detected a few times. The chain links TRBV15 to TRBJ2-1; D perhaps matches TRBD2 (6 bases). V lost 3 bases and J 7 bases, leaving 19 bases between the germline ends. This CDR3 has 16 residues. The germline gives CDR1 LNHNV, CDR2 YYDKDF (reference sequence). The CDR3 DNA sequence: TGTGCCACCAGCAGGGATAGGTCTGCTCGGGGGAATGAGCAGTTCTTC. Translation gives CATSRDRSARGNEQFF.

The V call is TRBV27, the J call TRBJ2-6, with 7 positions matching TRBD1. CDR3 size: 18 residues. Germline trimming cut 2 bases from V and 2 bases from J; bases unmatched to any gene: 9. CDR1 is MNHEY and CDR2 is SMNVEV in the germline V gene (reference sequence). CDR3 protein: CASSLISKGQPGANVLTF. The DNA for the CDR3 is TGTGCCAGCAGTTTAATCTCCAAGGGACAGCCTGGGGCCAACGTCCTGACTTTC.

This clonotype has ten or more counts. The rearrangement links TRBV7-2 to TRBJ2-7; D gene ambiguous. Trimming took 5 bases from V and 6 from J, leaving 11 bases between them. The CDR3 loop spans 12 amino acids. Germline-derived CDR1 and CDR2 are SGHTA and FQGNSA. Here the CDR3 DNA reads TGTGCCAGCAGCCTAACCCGGGTCGAGCAGTACTTC. Translated: CASSLTRVEQYF.

The chain has TRBV12-3 or TRBV12-4 and TRBJ1-5; a weak D match, TRBD1 (5 bases). The CDR3 loop spans 17 amino acids. V was clipped by 0 bases and J by 2 bases, with 14 bases between them. The DNA for the CDR3 is TGTGCCAGCAGTTTAGCGCCCCAGGGTAGCGGCAATCAGCCCCAGCATTTT. Translating it yields CASSLAPQGSGNQPQHF.

In this sample, this clonotype turned up many times. V is TRBV4-2 and J is TRBJ1-4, with a tentative D call TRBD1 (5 bases). The length of the CDR3 is 14 residues. The germline V and J ends were trimmed by 0 bases and 5 bases, with 7 bases remaining between them. In germline, CDR1 is LGHNA, CDR2 YNFKEQ. CDR3 protein: CASSQDPGNEKLFF. CDR3 bases: TGTGCCAGCAGCCAAGATCCAGGGAATGAAAAACTGTTTTTT.

The chain employs TRBV7-8 and TRBJ1-2, with 8 bases identical to TRBD1. Germline-derived CDR1 and CDR2 are SGHVS and FQNEAQ. The CDR3 is 15 amino acids. J gave up 3 bases and V 0 bases, and 3 bases lay outside the gene matches. The chain's CDR3 is CASSLATGGDYGYTF. CDR3 coding DNA: TGTGCCAGCAGCTTAGCTACAGGGGGAGACTATGGCTACACCTTC.

The chain is built from TRBV6-2 or TRBV6-3 and TRBJ2-4, with 8 bases matching TRBD1. In germline, CDR1 is MNHEY, CDR2 SVGEGT. The CDR3 has 14 amino acids. Unmatched junction bases numbered 8, after V lost 7 bases and J lost 6 bases. CDR3 sequence reads: CASTKSGGGNIQYF. CDR3 DNA: TGTGCCAGCACCAAATCAGGGGGCGGAAACATTCAGTACTTC.

The sample holds many counts of this clonotype. V is TRBV7-2 and J is TRBJ2-3; D may correspond to TRBD1 or TRBD2 (5 bases each). CDR1 is SGHTA and CDR2 is FQGNSA in the germline V gene. The CDR3 is 14 amino acids. Deletions cut 5 bases from V and 3 bases from J, with 12 bases between. CDR3 nucleotides: TGTGCCAGCAGCCCCGTGGGACCGACAGATACGCAGTATTTT. Encoded protein: CASSPVGPTDTQYF.

Only a few counts were recorded for this clonotype. This sequence joins TRBV30 and TRBJ2-3, with D tentatively TRBD2 (6 bases). V was shortened by 2 bases and J by 2 bases, with 11 bases between the two germline ends. This CDR3 comprises 14 residues. Germline CDR1 and CDR2: GTSNPN and SVGIG (reference sequence). The CDR3 nucleotides read TGTGCCTGGAGTTCCCGGGAGAACACAGATACGCAGTATTTT. Its translation is CAWSSRENTDTQYF.

V is TRBV6-6 and J is TRBJ2-1; 12 nucleotides match TRBD2. CDR1 is MNHNY, CDR2 SVGAGI, per germline (reference sequence). V gave up 4 bases and J gave up 10 bases; unmatched junction bases: 5. This CDR3 comprises 14 residues. For the CDR3, the DNA is TGTGCCAGCAGTTCGGGACTAGCGGGTAACGAGCAGTTCTTC. Translating it yields CASSSGLAGNEQFF.

The CDR3 DNA is TGTGCCAGCAGCCATCCCGCGGGGATGAACACCGGGGAGCTGTTTTTT. It codes for CASSHPAGMNTGELFF. J is TRBJ2-2 and V is TRBV12-3 or TRBV12-4; tentatively, D is TRBD2 (6 bases). The CDR3 is 16 residues long. Trimming stripped 6 bases from V and 1 base from J, with 15 bases between.

J is TRBJ2-6 and V is TRBV10-3; unclear D gene. The germline gives CDR1 ENHRY, CDR2 SYGVKD. The V end lost 9 bases, the J end lost 0 bases, and 9 bases lay between the germline ends. This CDR3 comprises 14 residues. This CDR3 reads CAIEDSSGANVLTF. The DNA of the CDR3 is TGTGCCATTGAGGATAGCTCTGGGGCCAACGTCCTGACTTTC.

V gene TRBV2 combines with J gene TRBJ2-1; D might be TRBD1 (5 bases). The CDR3 totals 14 residues. Between the trimmed V and J ends, which lost 4 bases and 1 base, there was a span of 8 bases. Germline V gene sequence: CDR1 SNHLY, CDR2 FYNNEI. The CDR3 protein is CASSVGDSYNEQFF. The CDR3 coding sequence is TGTGCCAGCAGTGTAGGGGATTCCTACAATGAGCAGTTCTTC.

This clonotype was recorded many times. The gene calls are TRBV4-3 and TRBJ1-1; TRBD1 might be the D (6 bases). Germline V gives CDR1 LGHNA, CDR2 YSLEER. The V end was cut by 0 bases, the J end by 8 bases, with 13 bases between. The CDR3 consists of 14 residues. DNA for the CDR3: TGCGCCAGCAGCCAAGATAGGACAGCTAGCGAAGCTTTCTTT. As protein: CASSQDRTASEAFF.

The V and J genes are TRBV12-3 or TRBV12-4 and TRBJ1-6, with 11 bases that match TRBD1. Trimming at V came to 6 bases and at J to 10 bases, leaving 5 bases not matched to a gene. CDR3 size: 14 residues. The CDR3 DNA reads TGTGCCAGCAGCCGGACAGGGGGCACATCACCCCTCCACTTT. It specifies CASSRTGGTSPLHF.

The chain joins TRBV10-3 to TRBJ2-4; no clear D. Between the trimmed V and J ends, which lost 0 bases and 3 bases, there was a span of 12 bases. CDR3 length: 16 amino acids. The V gene's germline CDR1 is ENHRY and CDR2 SYGVKD. The CDR3 sequence: CAISESGCPNKNIQYF. The DNA of the CDR3 is TGTGCCATCAGTGAGTCAGGGTGTCCAAACAAAAACATTCAGTACTTC.

A few counts support this clonotype. V usage is TRBV18 and J usage is TRBJ2-4, with TRBD1 matching over 8 bases. Germline V gene lookup returns CDR1 KGHSH and CDR2 LQKENI. This CDR3 comprises 16 residues. The V segment lost 2 bases and the J segment 5 bases; nucleotides outside the gene matches: 8. CDR3 coding DNA: TGTGCCAGCTCACCATTAAGAGCGACAGGGGAAAACATTCAGTACTTC. It codes for CASSPLRATGENIQYF.